This T cell receptor (beta chain) was retrieved from a study of cytomegalovirus exposure and HLA in healthy donors. Comments on this clone: Its antigen remains unidentified.

13 Jbeta primers and 60 Vbeta primers were used for the PCR. Measured with immunoSEQ multiplex PCR; TCRdb has only the in-frame clones, and not every one. The profile shows over 200,000 clones, about 80% of them singletons. Trimming removed 0 bases from V and 7 bases from J; junction bases left unmatched: 10. Germline-derived CDR1 and CDR2 are WSHSY and SAAADI. The CDR3 spans 18 residues. Points from the study as a whole: TCR sequences were mostly rare, though some public TCRs occurred in many donors. The study dropped some indistinguishable V segments, TRBV6-2 and TRBV6-3 among them. For TCR beta chains, V- and J-gene trimming was later linked to a missense DCLRE1C variant.

The J gene is TRBJ2-1, the V gene TRBV10-2; 12 bases agree with TRBD2. Specimen: PBMCs. This TCR was recovered from a man aged 35 to 55 in good health and CMV-seropositive. Here the CDR3 reads CASSESRLAGAPGNEQFF. The DNA for the CDR3 is TGCGCCAGCAGTGAGTCAAGACTAGCGGGAGCCCCGGGAAATGAGCAGTTCTTC.